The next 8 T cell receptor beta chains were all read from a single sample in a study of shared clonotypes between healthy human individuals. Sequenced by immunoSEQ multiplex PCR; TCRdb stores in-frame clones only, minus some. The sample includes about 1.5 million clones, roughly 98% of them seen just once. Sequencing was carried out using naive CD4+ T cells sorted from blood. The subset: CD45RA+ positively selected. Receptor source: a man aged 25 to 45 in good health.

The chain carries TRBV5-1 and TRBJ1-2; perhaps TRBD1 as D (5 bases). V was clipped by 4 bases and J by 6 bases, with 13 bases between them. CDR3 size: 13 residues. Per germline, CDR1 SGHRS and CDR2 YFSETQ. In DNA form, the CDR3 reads TGCGCCAGCAGCCCCCATAGGGGCGATGGCTACACCTTC. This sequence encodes CASSPHRGDGYTF.

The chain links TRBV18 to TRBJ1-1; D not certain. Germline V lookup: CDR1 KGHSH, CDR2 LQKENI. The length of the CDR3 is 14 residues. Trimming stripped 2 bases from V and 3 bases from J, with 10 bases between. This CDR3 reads CASSPSFGDTEAFF. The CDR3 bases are TGTGCCAGCTCACCATCTTTTGGGGACACTGAAGCTTTCTTT.

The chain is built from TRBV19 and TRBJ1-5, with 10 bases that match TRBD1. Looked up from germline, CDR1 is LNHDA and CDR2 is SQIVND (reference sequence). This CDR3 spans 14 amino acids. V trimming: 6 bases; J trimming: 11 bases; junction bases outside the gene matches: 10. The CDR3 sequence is CASRTPGQGKSQHF. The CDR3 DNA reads TGTGCCAGTAGGACACCGGGACAGGGGAAGTCCCAGCATTTT.

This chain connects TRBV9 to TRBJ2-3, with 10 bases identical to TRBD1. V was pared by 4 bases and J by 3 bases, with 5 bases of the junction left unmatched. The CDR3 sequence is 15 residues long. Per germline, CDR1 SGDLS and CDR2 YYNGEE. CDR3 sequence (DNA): TGTGCCAGCAGCAATCGACAGGGGGCGACAGATACGCAGTATTTT. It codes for CASSNRQGATDTQYF.

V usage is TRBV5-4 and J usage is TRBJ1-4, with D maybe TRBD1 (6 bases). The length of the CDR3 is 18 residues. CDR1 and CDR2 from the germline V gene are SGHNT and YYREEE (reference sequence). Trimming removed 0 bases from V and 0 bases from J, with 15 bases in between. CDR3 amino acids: CASSLGQGSDATNEKLFF. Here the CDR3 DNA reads TGTGCCAGCAGCTTGGGCCAGGGGTCAGATGCAACTAATGAAAAACTGTTTTTT.

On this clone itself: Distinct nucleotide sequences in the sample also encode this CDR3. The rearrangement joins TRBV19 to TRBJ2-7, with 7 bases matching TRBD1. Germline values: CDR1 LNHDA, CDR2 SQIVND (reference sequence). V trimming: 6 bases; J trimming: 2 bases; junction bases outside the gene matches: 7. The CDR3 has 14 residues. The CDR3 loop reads CASSLTGTAYEQYF. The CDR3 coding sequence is TGTGCCAGTAGCCTAACCGGGACAGCCTACGAGCAGTACTTC.

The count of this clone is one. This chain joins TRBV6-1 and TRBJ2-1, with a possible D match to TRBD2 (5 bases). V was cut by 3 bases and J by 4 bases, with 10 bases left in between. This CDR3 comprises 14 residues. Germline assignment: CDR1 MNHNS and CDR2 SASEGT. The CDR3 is CASSDGGFYNEQFF. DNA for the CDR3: TGTGCCAGCAGTGACGGAGGCTTTTACAATGAGCAGTTCTTC.

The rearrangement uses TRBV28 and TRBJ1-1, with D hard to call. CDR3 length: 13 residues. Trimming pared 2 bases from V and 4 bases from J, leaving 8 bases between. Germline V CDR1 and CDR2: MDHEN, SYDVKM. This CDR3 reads CASSLGRSTEAFF. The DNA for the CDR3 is TGTGCCAGCAGTTTAGGCCGGAGCACTGAAGCTTTCTTT.